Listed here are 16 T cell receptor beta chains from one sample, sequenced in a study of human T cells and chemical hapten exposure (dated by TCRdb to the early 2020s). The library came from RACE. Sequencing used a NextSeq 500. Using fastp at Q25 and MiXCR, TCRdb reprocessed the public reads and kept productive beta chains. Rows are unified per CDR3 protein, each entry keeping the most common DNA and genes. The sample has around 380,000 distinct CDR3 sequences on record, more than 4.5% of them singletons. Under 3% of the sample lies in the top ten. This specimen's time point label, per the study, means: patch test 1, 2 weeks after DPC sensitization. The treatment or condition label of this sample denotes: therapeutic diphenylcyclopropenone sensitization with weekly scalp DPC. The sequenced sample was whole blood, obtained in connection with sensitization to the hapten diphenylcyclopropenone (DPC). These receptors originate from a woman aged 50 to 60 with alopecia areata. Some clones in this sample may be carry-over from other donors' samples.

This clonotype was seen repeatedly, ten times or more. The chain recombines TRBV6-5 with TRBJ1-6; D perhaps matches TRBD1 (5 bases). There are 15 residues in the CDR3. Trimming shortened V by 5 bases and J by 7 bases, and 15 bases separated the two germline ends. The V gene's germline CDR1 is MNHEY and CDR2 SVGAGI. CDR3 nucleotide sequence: TGTGCCAGCAGTCCCTCGGGACGGTCCAATTCACCCCTCCACTTT. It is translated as CASSPSGRSNSPLHF.

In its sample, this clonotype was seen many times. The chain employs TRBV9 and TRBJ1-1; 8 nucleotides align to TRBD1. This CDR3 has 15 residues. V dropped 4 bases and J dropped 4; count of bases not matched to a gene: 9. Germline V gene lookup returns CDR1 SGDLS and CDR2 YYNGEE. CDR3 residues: CASSPRQGSTTEAFF. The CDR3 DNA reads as TGTGCCAGCAGCCCCCGACAGGGGTCGACCACTGAAGCTTTCTTT.

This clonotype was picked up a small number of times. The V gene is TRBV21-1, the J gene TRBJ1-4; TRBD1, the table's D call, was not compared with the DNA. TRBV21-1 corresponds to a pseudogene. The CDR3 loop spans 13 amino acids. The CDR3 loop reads CARSDRSVEKLFF. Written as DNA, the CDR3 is TGTGCCAGATCGGACAGGTCTGTTGAAAAACTGTTTTTT.

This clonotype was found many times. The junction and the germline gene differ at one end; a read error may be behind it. The CDR3 sequence: CASSLTSGSYEQYF. As DNA, the CDR3 is TGTGCCAGCAGTCTGACTAGCGGGAGTTACGAGCAGTACTTC. V is TRBV5-1 and J is TRBJ2-7, with TRBD2 identical over 12 bases. The CDR3 totals 14 residues. Germline V gene lookup returns CDR1 SGHRS and CDR2 YFSETQ.

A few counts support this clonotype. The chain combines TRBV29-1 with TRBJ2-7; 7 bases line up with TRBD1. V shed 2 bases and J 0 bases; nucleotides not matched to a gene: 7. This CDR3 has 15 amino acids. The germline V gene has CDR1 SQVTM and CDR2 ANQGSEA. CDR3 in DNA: TGCAGCGTTGAATGGTTTAGGGGGCGCTCCTACGAGCAGTACTTC. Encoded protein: CSVEWFRGRSYEQYF.

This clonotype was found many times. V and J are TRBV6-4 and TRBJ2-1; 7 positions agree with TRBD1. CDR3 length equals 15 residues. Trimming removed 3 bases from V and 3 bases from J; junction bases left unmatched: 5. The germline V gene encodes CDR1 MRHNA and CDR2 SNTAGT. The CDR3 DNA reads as TGTGCCAGCAGTGATAGGGACAGCAACTACAATGAGCAGTTCTTC. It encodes CASSDRDSNYNEQFF.

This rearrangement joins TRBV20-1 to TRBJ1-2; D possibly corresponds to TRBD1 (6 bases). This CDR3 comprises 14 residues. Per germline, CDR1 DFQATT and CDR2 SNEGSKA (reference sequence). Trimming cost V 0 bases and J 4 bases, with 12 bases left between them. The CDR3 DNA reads TGCAGTGCTAGAGAGGACGGGGACATCTATGGCTACACCTTC. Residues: CSAREDGDIYGYTF.

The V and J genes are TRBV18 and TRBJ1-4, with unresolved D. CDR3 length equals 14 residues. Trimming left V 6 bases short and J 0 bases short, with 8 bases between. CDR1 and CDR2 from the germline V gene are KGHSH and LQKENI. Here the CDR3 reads CASSPFPTNEKLFF. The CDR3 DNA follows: TGTGCCAGCTCTCCATTTCCAACTAATGAAAAACTGTTTTTT.

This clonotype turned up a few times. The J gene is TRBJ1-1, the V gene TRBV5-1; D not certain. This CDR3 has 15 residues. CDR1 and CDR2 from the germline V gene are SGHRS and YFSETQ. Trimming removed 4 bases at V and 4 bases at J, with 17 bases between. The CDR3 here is CASSLPADRSTEAFF. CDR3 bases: TGCGCCAGCAGCCTCCCTGCAGATCGAAGCACTGAAGCTTTCTTT.

CDR3 loop: CASTRSSNQPQHF. The CDR3 nucleotides are TGTGCCAGTACTCGGAGTAGCAATCAGCCCCAGCATTTT. The chain combines TRBV19 with TRBJ1-5, with D hard to call. Germline V gene sequence: CDR1 LNHDA, CDR2 SQIVND (reference sequence). CDR3 size: 13 residues. V shed 7 bases and J shed 0 bases, with 7 bases lying between them.

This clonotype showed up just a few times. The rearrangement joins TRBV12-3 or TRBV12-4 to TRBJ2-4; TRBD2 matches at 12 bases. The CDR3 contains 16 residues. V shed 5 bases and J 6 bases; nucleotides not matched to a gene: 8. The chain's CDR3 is CASSQRLAGVGNIQYF. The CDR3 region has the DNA TGTGCCAGCAGTCAACGACTAGCGGGAGTCGGAAACATTCAGTACTTC.

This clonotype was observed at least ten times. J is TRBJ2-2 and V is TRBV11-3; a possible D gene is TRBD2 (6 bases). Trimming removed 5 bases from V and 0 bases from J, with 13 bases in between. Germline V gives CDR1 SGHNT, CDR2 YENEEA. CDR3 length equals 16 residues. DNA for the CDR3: TGTGCCAGCAGCCCCGGGGGACTCGCGAACACCGGGGAGCTGTTTTTT. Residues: CASSPGGLANTGELFF.

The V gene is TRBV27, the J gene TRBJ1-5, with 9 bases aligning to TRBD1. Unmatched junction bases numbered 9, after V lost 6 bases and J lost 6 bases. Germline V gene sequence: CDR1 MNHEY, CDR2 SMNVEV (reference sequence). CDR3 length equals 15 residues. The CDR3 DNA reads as TGTGCCAGCAGCCCGGGACAGGGCTATGGTCAGCCCCAGCATTTT. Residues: CASSPGQGYGQPQHF.

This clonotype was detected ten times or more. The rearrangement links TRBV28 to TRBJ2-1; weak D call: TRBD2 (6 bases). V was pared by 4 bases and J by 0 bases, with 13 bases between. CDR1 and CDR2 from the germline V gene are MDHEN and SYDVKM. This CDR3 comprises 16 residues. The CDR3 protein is CASSSIAESSYNEQFF. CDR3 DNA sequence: TGTGCCAGCAGTTCGATAGCGGAGAGCTCCTACAATGAGCAGTTCTTC.

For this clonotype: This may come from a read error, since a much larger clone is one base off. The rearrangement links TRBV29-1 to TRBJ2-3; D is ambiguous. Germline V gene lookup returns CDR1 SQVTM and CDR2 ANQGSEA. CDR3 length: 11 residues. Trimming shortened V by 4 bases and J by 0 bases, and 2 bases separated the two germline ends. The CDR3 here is CSVVSTDTQYF. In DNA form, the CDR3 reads TGCAGCGTTGTCAGCACAGATACGCAGTATTTT.

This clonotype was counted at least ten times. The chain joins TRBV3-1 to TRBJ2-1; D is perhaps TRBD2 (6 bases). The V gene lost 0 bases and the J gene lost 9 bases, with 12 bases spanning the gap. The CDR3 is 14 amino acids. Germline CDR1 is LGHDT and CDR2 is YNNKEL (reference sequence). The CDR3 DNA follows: TGTGCCAGCAGCCAAGATAACAGGAGGGGTGAGCAGTTCTTC. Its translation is CASSQDNRRGEQFF.